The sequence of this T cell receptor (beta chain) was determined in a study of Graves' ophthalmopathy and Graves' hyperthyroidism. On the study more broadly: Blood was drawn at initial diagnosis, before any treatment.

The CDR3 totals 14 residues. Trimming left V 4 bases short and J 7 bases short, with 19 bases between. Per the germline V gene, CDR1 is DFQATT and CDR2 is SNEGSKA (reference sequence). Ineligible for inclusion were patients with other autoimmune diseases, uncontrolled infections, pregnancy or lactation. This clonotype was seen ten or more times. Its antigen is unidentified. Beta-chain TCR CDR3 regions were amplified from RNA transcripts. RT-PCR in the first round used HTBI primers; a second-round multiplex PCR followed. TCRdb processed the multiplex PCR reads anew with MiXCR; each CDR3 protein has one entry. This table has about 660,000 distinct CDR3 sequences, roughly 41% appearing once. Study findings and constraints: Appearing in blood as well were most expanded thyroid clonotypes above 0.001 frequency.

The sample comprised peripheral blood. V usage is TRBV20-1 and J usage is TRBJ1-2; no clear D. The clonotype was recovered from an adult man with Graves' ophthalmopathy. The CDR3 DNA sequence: TGCAGTGCTACCGAGGACGGAGTGGCTGGTGGCTACACCTTC. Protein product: CSATEDGVAGGYTF.